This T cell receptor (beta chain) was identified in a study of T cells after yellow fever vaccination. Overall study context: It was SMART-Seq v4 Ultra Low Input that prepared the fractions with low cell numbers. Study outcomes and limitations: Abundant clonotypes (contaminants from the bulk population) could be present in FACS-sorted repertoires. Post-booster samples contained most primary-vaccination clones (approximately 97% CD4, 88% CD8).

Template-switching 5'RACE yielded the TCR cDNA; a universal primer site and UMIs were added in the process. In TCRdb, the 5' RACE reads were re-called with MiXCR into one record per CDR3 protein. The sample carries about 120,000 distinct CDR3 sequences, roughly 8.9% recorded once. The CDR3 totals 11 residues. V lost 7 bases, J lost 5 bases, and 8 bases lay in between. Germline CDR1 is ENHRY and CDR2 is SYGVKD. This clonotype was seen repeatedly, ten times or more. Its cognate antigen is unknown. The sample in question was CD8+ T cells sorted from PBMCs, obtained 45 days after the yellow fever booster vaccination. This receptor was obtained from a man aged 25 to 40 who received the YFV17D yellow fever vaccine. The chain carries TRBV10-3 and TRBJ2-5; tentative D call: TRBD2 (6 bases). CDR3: CAIKEGETQYF. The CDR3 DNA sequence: TGTGCCATCAAGGAGGGTGAGACCCAGTACTTC.